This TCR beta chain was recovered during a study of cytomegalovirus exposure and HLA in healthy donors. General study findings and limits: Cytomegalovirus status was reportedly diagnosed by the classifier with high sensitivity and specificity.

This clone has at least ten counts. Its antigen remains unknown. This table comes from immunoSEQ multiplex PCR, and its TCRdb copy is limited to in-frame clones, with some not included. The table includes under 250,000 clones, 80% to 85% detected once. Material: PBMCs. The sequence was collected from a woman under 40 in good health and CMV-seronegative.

DNA of the CDR3: TGTGCCAGCAGATACAGCTATCAGCCCCAGCATTTT. Translated, it gives CASRYSYQPQHF. This chain connects TRBV6-1 to TRBJ1-5; D remains ambiguous. V shed 6 bases and J shed 5 bases, with 8 bases lying between them. Germline V CDR1 and CDR2: MNHNS, SASEGT. This CDR3 has 12 residues.